The entry that follows covers one T cell receptor (beta chain) sequence. The data were taken from a study of early stage breast cancer tumors. Between the trimmed V and J ends, which lost 4 bases and 6 bases, there was a span of 23 bases. The CDR3 consists of 16 residues. The germline V gene encodes CDR1 SGHDT and CDR2 YYEEEE. Clones were read by immunoSEQ multiplex PCR, and TCRdb kept only the in-frame ones, dropping some. The sample records tens of thousands of clones, around four fifths being singletons. The gene calls are TRBV5-6 and TRBJ2-7; maybe TRBD1 (6 bases). The sequence derives from a person aged 50-59 years with breast cancer. Material: blood. The CDR3 DNA reads TGTGCCAGCAGCGCTCCTCGACGGGCCTGGGGGCTCGAGCAGTACTTC. It yields the protein CASSAPRRAWGLEQYF.